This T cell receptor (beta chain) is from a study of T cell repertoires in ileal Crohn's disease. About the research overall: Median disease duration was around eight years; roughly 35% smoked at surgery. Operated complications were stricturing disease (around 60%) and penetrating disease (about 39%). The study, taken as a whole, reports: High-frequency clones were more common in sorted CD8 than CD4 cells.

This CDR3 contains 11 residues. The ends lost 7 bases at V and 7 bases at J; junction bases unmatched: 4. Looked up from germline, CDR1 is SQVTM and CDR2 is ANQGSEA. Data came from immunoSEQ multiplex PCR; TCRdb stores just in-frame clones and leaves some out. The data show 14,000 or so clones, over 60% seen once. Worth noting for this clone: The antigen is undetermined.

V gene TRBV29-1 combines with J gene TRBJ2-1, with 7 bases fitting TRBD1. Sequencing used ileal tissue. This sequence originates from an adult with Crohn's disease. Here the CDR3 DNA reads TGCAGCGGCAACAGGGGTAATGAGCAGTTCTTC. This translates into CSGNRGNEQFF.